The source of this TCR beta chain is a study of T cells in Graves' hyperthyroidism and ophthalmopathy. In this sample, this clonotype turned up many times. Germline CDR1 is SGHRS and CDR2 is YFSETQ. This CDR3 is 14 amino acids long. V was pared by 4 bases and J by 8 bases, with 8 bases of the junction left unmatched. Amplified regions were TCR beta CDR3 sequences from RNA transcripts. The HTBI primer set was used in a first-round RT-PCR of the TCR CDR3. TCRdb reprocessed the multiplex PCR reads via MiXCR and lists one record per CDR3 protein. The sample has 400,000 to 500,000 distinct CDR3 sequences; around 14% are singletons.

The sequencing sample was made of blood. V gene TRBV5-1 combines with J gene TRBJ2-4, with 8 bases that match TRBD1. This TCR was sampled from a woman between 18 and 29 years old with Graves' hyperthyroidism. Here the CDR3 DNA reads TGCGCCAGCAGCCCAGGACAGGGCGGTTACATTCAGTACTTC. It is translated as CASSPGQGGYIQYF.